Presented here are 32 T cell receptor beta chains from one specimen sequenced in a study of cytomegalovirus exposure and HLA in healthy donors. Primers included in the PCR were 60 Vbeta and 13 Jbeta primers. Some clones are missing from TCRdb's copy, which holds only in-frame ones; the method was immunoSEQ multiplex PCR. Of roughly 190,000 clones in the sample, about 80% were seen once. Sequences were obtained from PBMCs. All receptors come from a woman aged 45 to 65 in good health and CMV-seronegative.

The rearrangement links TRBV19 to TRBJ1-2; 10 bases are shared with TRBD1. From germline, CDR1 is LNHDA and CDR2 SQIVND (reference sequence). The CDR3 length is 16 residues. The J segment lost 4 bases and the V segment lost 5 bases, leaving 10 bases of the junction unmatched. CDR3 amino acids: CASSSSTGGVGYGYTF. CDR3 sequence (DNA): TGTGCCAGTAGTTCCTCGACAGGGGGCGTAGGCTATGGCTACACCTTC. The entire variable domain, with the rest obtained from reference TRBV19 and TRBJ1-2, is as follows: DGGITQSPKYLFRKEGQNVTLSCEQNLNHDAMYWYRQDPGQGLRLIYYSQIVNDFQKGDIAEGYSVSREKKESFPLTVTSAQKNPTAFYLCASSSSTGGVGYGYTFGSGTRLTVV.

This clone was recorded a few times. The V call is TRBV7-9, the J call TRBJ1-3, with TRBD1 identical over 7 bases. The germline CDR1 and CDR2 sequences are SEHNR and FQNEAQ (reference sequence). The CDR3 totals 14 residues. V lost 4 bases to trimming and J lost 4 bases; unmatched junction nucleotides: 4. Written as DNA, the CDR3 is TGTGCCAGCAGCTCAGGGGGTGTAGGAAACACCATATATTTT. Its protein is CASSSGGVGNTIYF. The complete variable domain, with remaining parts taken from reference TRBV7-9 and TRBJ1-3, reads DTGVSQNPRHKITKRGQNVTFRCDPISEHNRLYWYRQTLGQGPEFLTYFQNEAQLEKSRLLSDRFSAERPKGSFSTLEIQRTEQGDSAMYLCASSSGGVGNTIYFGEGSWLTVV.

The chain carries TRBV7-2 and TRBJ2-3; perhaps TRBD1 as D (5 bases). Germline CDR1 reads SGHTA; CDR2 reads FQGNSA. The CDR3 totals 13 residues. Trimming removed 5 bases at V and 6 bases at J, with 12 bases between. The CDR3 DNA reads as TGTGCCAGCAGCCGCGAACCAGGGGATACGCAGTATTTT. Its protein product is CASSREPGDTQYF.

The V call is TRBV19, the J call TRBJ1-3, with TRBD1 matching 11 bases. V shed 8 bases, J shed 0 bases, and the junction held 6 bases outside the gene matches. The CDR3 length is 16 residues. Germline assignment: CDR1 LNHDA and CDR2 SQIVND (reference sequence). CDR3 amino acids: CASGQGAAFSGNTIYF. The CDR3 DNA reads as TGTGCCAGTGGACAGGGGGCAGCCTTCTCTGGAAACACCATATATTTT.

This chain connects TRBV13 to TRBJ1-1; TRBD1 matches at 9 bases. CDR3 length equals 14 residues. Germline V lookup: CDR1 PRHDT, CDR2 FYEKMQ (reference sequence). V lost 5 bases, J lost 5 bases, and 6 bases stayed unmatched. CDR3 sequence: CASSMRDRVTEAFF. The CDR3 nucleotides read TGTGCCAGCAGCATGCGGGACAGGGTAACTGAAGCTTTCTTT.

Only a few counts were recorded for this clone. The rearrangement uses TRBV6-6 and TRBJ1-6, with TRBD1 matching over 7 bases. The CDR3 has 16 amino acids. The V gene end was trimmed by 6 bases and the J gene end by 10 bases; junction bases not matched to a gene: 15. The germline V gene encodes CDR1 MNHNY and CDR2 SVGAGI (reference sequence). The CDR3 protein is CASRSDRRQGRSPLHF. The CDR3, as DNA: TGTGCCAGCAGGTCGGACAGGAGACAGGGAAGATCACCCCTCCACTTT.

The rearrangement uses TRBV7-2 and TRBJ1-6; 8 bases line up with TRBD1. Germline loops: CDR1 SGHTA, CDR2 FQGNSA. This CDR3 is 15 amino acids long. J gave up 6 bases and V 7 bases, and 8 bases lay outside the gene matches. The CDR3 DNA is TGTGCCAGCACCCAAGACAGGGGCCGTAATTCACCCCTCCACTTT. Residues: CASTQDRGRNSPLHF.

The chain joins TRBV10-2 to TRBJ2-3; the match to TRBD2 covers 11 bases. The junction had 6 bases not matched to a gene; V was cut back by 2 bases and J by 5 bases. CDR3 size: 16 residues. Germline CDR1 and CDR2: WSHSY and SAAADI. The CDR3 DNA reads as TGCGCCAGCAGTGAGGTAGCGGGGGGGCCGGTAGATACGCAGTATTTT. Protein product: CASSEVAGGPVDTQYF.

The rearrangement uses TRBV18 and TRBJ2-6, with 7 positions matching TRBD2. The CDR3 consists of 18 residues. Germline CDR1 KGHSH, CDR2 LQKENI. The trim removed 2 bases at V and 6 bases at J, leaving 13 bases unmatched. Here the CDR3 DNA reads TGTGCCAGCTCACCATTAGCGGGTGTGACCCTGGCGGCCAACGTCCTGACTTTC. Translated, it gives CASSPLAGVTLAANVLTF.

CDR3 loop: CASSLNRDQTGELFF. The CDR3 DNA is TGTGCCAGCAGCTTAAACAGGGACCAAACCGGGGAGCTGTTTTTT. V and J are TRBV7-9 and TRBJ2-2; perhaps TRBD1 as D (6 bases). Trimming removed 2 bases at V and 5 bases at J, with 12 bases between. Per germline, CDR1 SEHNR and CDR2 FQNEAQ (reference sequence). There are 15 residues in the CDR3.

The chain carries TRBV6-6 and TRBJ1-5; 7 positions agree with TRBD1. This CDR3 comprises 15 residues. Germline V lookup: CDR1 MNHNY, CDR2 SVGAGI (reference sequence). Germline trimming cut 6 bases from V and 2 bases from J; bases unmatched to any gene: 7. CDR3 residues: CASSTTGQGNQPQHF. Here the CDR3 DNA reads TGTGCCAGCAGCACCACAGGACAGGGCAATCAGCCCCAGCATTTT.

The rearrangement links TRBV2 to TRBJ2-4; weak D call: TRBD1 (6 bases). This CDR3 is 16 amino acids long. The V gene lost 7 bases and the J gene lost 0 bases, with 16 bases spanning the gap. Germline assignment: CDR1 SNHLY and CDR2 FYNNEI. In DNA form, the CDR3 reads TGTGCCAGCAAAGGGGCAGGGGTACTAGCCAAAAACATTCAGTACTTC. Its protein is CASKGAGVLAKNIQYF.

The DNA for the CDR3 is TGTGCCAGCTCACCACCGAGCGTCTCCTACAATGAGCAGTTCTTC. Translating it yields CASSPPSVSYNEQFF. The chain recombines TRBV18 with TRBJ2-1, with D uncertain. Germline assignment: CDR1 KGHSH and CDR2 LQKENI. The CDR3 sequence is 15 residues long. The V gene lost 0 bases and the J gene lost 0 bases, with 6 bases spanning the gap.

This chain uses TRBV19 with TRBJ2-7; TRBD1 aligns across 8 bases. Germline V gene sequence: CDR1 LNHDA, CDR2 SQIVND (reference sequence). The CDR3 extends over 15 amino acids. Germline trimming cut 5 bases from V and 6 bases from J; bases unmatched to any gene: 12. The CDR3 protein is CASSPGQGSGVEQYF. The CDR3 DNA reads as TGTGCCAGTAGTCCCGGACAGGGTTCGGGGGTCGAGCAGTACTTC.

In this sample, this clone turned up a few times. The chain has TRBV29-1 and TRBJ2-5; D might be TRBD1 (5 bases). The end of the DNA aligns better with TRBJ2-7, so the J call may be wrong. The germline gives CDR1 SQVTM, CDR2 ANQGSEA. This CDR3 spans 12 amino acids. The CDR3 spells CSVKVGPYEQYF. CDR3 nucleotides: TGCAGCGTTAAAGTGGGGCCCTACGAGCAGTACTTC.

The chain couples TRBV7-9 to TRBJ1-1, with D uncertain. Germline loops: CDR1 SEHNR, CDR2 FQNEAQ (reference sequence). Trimming cost V 5 bases and J 5 bases, with 15 bases left between them. CDR3 length: 14 amino acids. The CDR3 DNA sequence: TGTGCCAGCAGCCCGGGGTTTTTTTCGACTGAAGCTTTCTTT. Its protein product is CASSPGFFSTEAFF.

V is TRBV2 and J is TRBJ2-1, with D maybe TRBD2 (6 bases). Trimming pared 5 bases from V and 4 bases from J, leaving 15 bases between. This CDR3 comprises 15 residues. Germline V gives CDR1 SNHLY, CDR2 FYNNEI. The CDR3 DNA reads TGTGCCAGCAGTTTTGACGGGACTTCATACAATGAGCAGTTCTTC. Protein: CASSFDGTSYNEQFF. Variable domain in full (rest from reference TRBV2 and TRBJ2-1): EPEVTQTPSHQVTQMGQEVILRCVPISNHLYFYWYRQILGQKVEFLVSFYNNEISEKSEIFDDQFSVERPDGSNFTLKIRSTKLEDSAMYFCASSFDGTSYNEQFFGPGTRLTVL.

The V and J genes are TRBV9 and TRBJ2-3; possibly TRBD1 for D (5 bases). The CDR3 is made up of 12 amino acids. Per germline, CDR1 SGDLS and CDR2 YYNGEE. Trimming removed 3 bases from V and 3 bases from J, with 5 bases in between. Written as DNA, the CDR3 is TGTGCCAGCAGCGAGGGGACAGATACGCAGTATTTT. Translating it yields CASSEGTDTQYF.

This clone has a single count. Other nucleotide sequences from this sample produce the same CDR3. The CDR3 nucleotides read TGTGCCAGCAGCTTAGATCTGAGGGACACTGAAGCTTTCTTT. This sequence encodes CASSLDLRDTEAFF. The gene calls are TRBV11-2 and TRBJ1-1; D remains ambiguous. This CDR3 spans 14 amino acids. Trimming took 0 bases from V and 3 from J, leaving 8 bases between them. Germline loops: CDR1 SGHAT, CDR2 FQNNGV.

The chain recombines TRBV2 with TRBJ1-2; TRBD1 might be the D (5 bases). With 7 bases removed from V and 5 bases from J, the gap between germline ends came to 26 bases. Germline assignment: CDR1 SNHLY and CDR2 FYNNEI. The CDR3 is made up of 17 amino acids. CDR3 loop: CASTRTLVRRAGYGYTF. As DNA, the CDR3 is TGTGCCAGCACCAGGACGTTGGTGCGCAGGGCCGGATATGGCTACACCTTC.

The J gene is TRBJ2-2, the V gene TRBV7-7, with D possibly being TRBD1 (5 bases). The CDR3 contains 13 residues. Germline V gives CDR1 SSHAT, CDR2 FNYEAQ (reference sequence). V lost 1 base to trimming and J lost 8 bases, with 8 bases between them. The CDR3 nucleotides read TGTGCCAGCAGCTTAGAAGGGGATGGGGAGCTGTTTTTT. This translates into CASSLEGDGELFF.

This sequence joins TRBV5-1 and TRBJ1-1, with D perhaps matching TRBD1 (5 bases). The germline V and J ends were trimmed by 4 bases and 4 bases, with 23 bases remaining between them. The CDR3 sequence is 17 residues long. The germline V gene encodes CDR1 SGHRS and CDR2 YFSETQ. CDR3 DNA sequence: TGCGCCAGCAGCCGCGGGACGTACCAAGATCGGGGCACTGAAGCTTTCTTT. Translated, it gives CASSRGTYQDRGTEAFF.

The gene calls are TRBV10-3 and TRBJ1-5; possible D gene TRBD1, 6 bases. Germline V CDR1 and CDR2: ENHRY, SYGVKD. V was shortened by 6 bases and J by 3 bases, with 18 bases between the two germline ends. The CDR3 runs to 16 residues. DNA of the CDR3: TGTGCCATCAGCGACCGGAAGGGGGTTGACAATCAGCCCCAGCATTTT. As protein: CAISDRKGVDNQPQHF.

CDR3 nucleotide sequence: TGTGCCAGCAGCTTAGGGGGGAGGAACTTTGATCAGCCCCAGCATTTT. It codes for CASSLGGRNFDQPQHF. The chain links TRBV7-9 to TRBJ1-5; possible D gene TRBD1, 5 bases. The germline CDR1 and CDR2 sequences are SEHNR and FQNEAQ (reference sequence). Trimming removed 1 base from V and 5 bases from J, with 15 bases in between. The CDR3 covers 16 residues.

The genes are TRBV2 and TRBJ2-3; the match to TRBD2 covers 9 bases. The CDR3 loop spans 15 amino acids. J was trimmed by 2 bases and V by 5 bases; bases with no gene match: 5. Germline assignment: CDR1 SNHLY and CDR2 FYNNEI. In nucleotides, the CDR3 is TGTGCCAGCAGTCGACTAGCGGATACCACAGATACGCAGTATTTT. Translated: CASSRLADTTDTQYF. The full variable domain, in which reference TRBV2 and TRBJ2-3 provide the parts outside the CDR3, is EPEVTQTPSHQVTQMGQEVILRCVPISNHLYFYWYRQILGQKVEFLVSFYNNEISEKSEIFDDQFSVERPDGSNFTLKIRSTKLEDSAMYFCASSRLADTTDTQYFGPGTRLTVL.

The chain employs TRBV5-8 and TRBJ1-5, with TRBD1 identical over 8 bases. J gave up 6 bases and V 0 bases, and 5 bases lay outside the gene matches. CDR3 length equals 15 residues. Germline V lookup: CDR1 SGHTS, CDR2 YDEGEE. Here the CDR3 DNA reads TGTGCCAGCAGCTTGGAGGCAGGGGGCGGTCAGCCCCAGCATTTT. Translation: CASSLEAGGGQPQHF.

The rearrangement links TRBV29-1 to TRBJ2-7; TRBD1 matches 10 bases. With 7 bases clipped from V and 2 bases from J, the junction kept 5 bases outside the gene matches. The CDR3 is 13 residues long. CDR1 SQVTM and CDR2 ANQGSEA come from the germline V gene. The CDR3 coding sequence is TGCAGCGCCGGGGACAGGGGAGCCTACGAGCAGTACTTC. Its translation is CSAGDRGAYEQYF.

V and J are TRBV5-4 and TRBJ2-3; 7 bases agree with TRBD2. The CDR3 has 15 amino acids. The germline V gene has CDR1 SGHNT and CDR2 YYREEE (reference sequence). V shed 0 bases, J shed 3 bases, and the junction held 4 bases outside the gene matches. This CDR3 is CASSLELAPTDTQYF. The DNA of the CDR3 is TGTGCCAGCAGCTTGGAACTAGCGCCGACAGATACGCAGTATTTT.

The V and J genes are TRBV7-8 and TRBJ2-7; D unresolved. V lost 4 bases and J 0 bases, leaving 19 bases between the germline ends. This CDR3 contains 17 residues. CDR1 is SGHVS and CDR2 is FQNEAQ in the germline V gene. The CDR3 is CASSSNAQAGSSYEQYF. In DNA, the CDR3 is TGTGCCAGCAGCTCCAACGCGCAGGCTGGAAGCTCCTACGAGCAGTACTTC.

The V call is TRBV6-5, the J call TRBJ2-3; D gene unclear. Germline V CDR1 and CDR2: MNHEY, SVGAGI. This CDR3 comprises 14 residues. The germline V and J ends were trimmed by 2 bases and 0 bases, with 6 bases remaining between them. CDR3 sequence reads: CASSYAHSTDTQYF. CDR3 coding DNA: TGTGCCAGCAGTTACGCACATAGCACAGATACGCAGTATTTT.

The chain couples TRBV7-2 to TRBJ1-4; D might be TRBD1 (5 bases). The V gene's germline CDR1 is SGHTA and CDR2 FQGNSA. The CDR3 totals 15 residues. V lost 4 bases and J lost 8, with 17 bases in between. CDR3 region: CASSSSQQGWEKLFF. CDR3 sequence (DNA): TGTGCCAGCAGCTCGAGTCAGCAGGGTTGGGAAAAACTGTTTTTT.

V usage is TRBV28 and J usage is TRBJ2-4, with unresolved D. With 3 bases removed from V and 3 bases from J, the gap between germline ends came to 12 bases. The germline CDR1 and CDR2 sequences are MDHEN and SYDVKM. This CDR3 has 15 residues. The chain's CDR3 is CASSFVAVSKNIQYF. As DNA, the CDR3 is TGTGCCAGCAGTTTCGTGGCGGTTAGCAAAAACATTCAGTACTTC.